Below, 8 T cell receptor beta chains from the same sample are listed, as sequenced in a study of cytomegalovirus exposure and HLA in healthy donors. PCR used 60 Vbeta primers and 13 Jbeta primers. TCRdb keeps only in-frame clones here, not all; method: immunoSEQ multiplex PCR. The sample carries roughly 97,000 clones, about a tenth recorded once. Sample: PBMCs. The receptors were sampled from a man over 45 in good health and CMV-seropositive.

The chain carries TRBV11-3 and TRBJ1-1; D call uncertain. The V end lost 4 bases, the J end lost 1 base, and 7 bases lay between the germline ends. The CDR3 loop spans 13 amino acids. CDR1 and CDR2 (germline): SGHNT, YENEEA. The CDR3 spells CASSSHTNTEAFF. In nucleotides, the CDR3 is TGTGCCAGCAGCTCACACACGAACACTGAAGCTTTCTTT.

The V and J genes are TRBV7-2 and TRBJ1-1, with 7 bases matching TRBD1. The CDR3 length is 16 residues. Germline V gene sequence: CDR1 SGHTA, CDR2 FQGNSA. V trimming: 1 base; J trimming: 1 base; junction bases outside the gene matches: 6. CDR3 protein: CASSLGPKGANTEAFF. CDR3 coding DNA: TGTGCCAGCAGCTTAGGCCCCAAGGGGGCGAACACTGAAGCTTTCTTT.

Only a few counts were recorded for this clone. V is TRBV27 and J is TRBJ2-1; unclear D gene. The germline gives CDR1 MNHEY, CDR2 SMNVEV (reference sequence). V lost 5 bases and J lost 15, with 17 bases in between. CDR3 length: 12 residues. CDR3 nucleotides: TGTGCCAGCAGTGCCCCGCAAAGCGTTAGGTTCTTC. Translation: CASSAPQSVRFF.

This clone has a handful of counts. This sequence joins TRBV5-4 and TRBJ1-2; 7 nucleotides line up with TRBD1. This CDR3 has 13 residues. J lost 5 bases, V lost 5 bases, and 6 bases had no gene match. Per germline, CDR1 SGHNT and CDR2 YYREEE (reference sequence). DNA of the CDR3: TGTGCCAGCAGTTCGGGACAGTCTTATGGCTACACCTTC. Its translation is CASSSGQSYGYTF.

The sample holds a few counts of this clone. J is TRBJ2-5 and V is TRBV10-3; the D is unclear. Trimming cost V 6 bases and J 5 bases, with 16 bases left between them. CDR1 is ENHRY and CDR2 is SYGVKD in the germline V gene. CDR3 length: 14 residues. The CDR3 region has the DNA TGTGCCATCAGAGACCTAGGCCTTGGGGAGACCCAGTACTTC. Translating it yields CAIRDLGLGETQYF.

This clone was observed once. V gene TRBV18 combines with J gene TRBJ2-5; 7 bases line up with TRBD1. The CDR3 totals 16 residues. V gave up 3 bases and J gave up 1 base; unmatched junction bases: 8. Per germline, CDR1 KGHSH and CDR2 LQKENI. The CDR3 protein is CASSPGQQKIQETQYF. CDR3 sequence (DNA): TGTGCCAGCTCACCGGGACAGCAGAAAATCCAAGAGACCCAGTACTTC.

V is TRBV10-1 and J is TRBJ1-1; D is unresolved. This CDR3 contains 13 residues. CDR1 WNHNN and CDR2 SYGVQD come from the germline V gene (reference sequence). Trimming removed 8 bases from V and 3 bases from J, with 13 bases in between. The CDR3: CASQELPYTEAFF. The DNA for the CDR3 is TGCGCCAGCCAAGAACTACCCTACACTGAAGCTTTCTTT.

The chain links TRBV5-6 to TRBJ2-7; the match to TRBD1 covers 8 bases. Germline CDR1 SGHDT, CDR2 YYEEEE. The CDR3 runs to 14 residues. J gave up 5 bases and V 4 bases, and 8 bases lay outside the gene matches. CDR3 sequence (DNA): TGTGCCAGCAGCCCGTTGGGACAGGTCCACGAGCAGTACTTC. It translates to CASSPLGQVHEQYF.